This T cell receptor (beta chain) stems from a study of T cells in tuberculosis. Study-wide context: This South African cohort compared adolescents with or without latent tuberculosis against adults with active tuberculosis. Study-level findings and limits: Smaller alpha distances in active tuberculosis partly reflected shorter CDR3-alpha lengths. A GMM-specific repertoire classifier reached around 85% accuracy, AUROC 0.90.

TCRdb's table, derived via immunoSEQ multiplex PCR, lists solely in-frame clones and lacks some. The sample includes roughly 45,000 clones, approximately 94% seen only once; the top ten take less than 2%. Trimming took 7 bases from V and 4 from J; bases not matched to a gene: 17. This CDR3 has 18 amino acids. Germline V lookup: CDR1 LNHDA, CDR2 SQIVND (reference sequence). A remark on this clone: Its specificity is unknown.

The chain employs TRBV19 and TRBJ2-3; 10 nucleotides align to TRBD2. The sample taken for sequencing was PBMCs. The sequence was collected from a donor aged 10 to 29 with latent tuberculosis or without tuberculosis infection. Some clones in this sample may be carry-over from other donors' samples. DNA of the CDR3: TGTGCCAGTACCCAAGGGGGGAAGACTAGCGGGTACGCAGATACGCAGTATTTT. Its protein is CASTQGGKTSGYADTQYF. Based on the CDR3 plus reference TRBV19 and TRBJ2-3, the full variable domain is DGGITQSPKYLFRKEGQNVTLSCEQNLNHDAMYWYRQDPGQGLRLIYYSQIVNDFQKGDIAEGYSVSREKKESFPLTVTSAQKNPTAFYLCASTQGGKTSGYADTQYFGPGTRLTVL.